Listed below are T cell receptor beta chains from one sample, sequenced in a study of shared clonotypes between healthy human individuals. TCRdb's copy holds only in-frame clones and misses some; the assay was immunoSEQ multiplex PCR. The data hold about 1,800,000 clones, with approximately 95% observed a single time. Material for sequencing was naive CD8+ T cells sorted from blood. The source of these receptors is a young man in good health. The CDR3 runs from the conserved cysteine through the conserved F or W. Fields, in order: J gene, V gene, D gene, clone size, CDR3 protein, CDR3 DNA. The D gene is left open where the match is weak. The size entry is marked missing in some rows and otherwise reads once, few, many or a size class.

TRBJ1-4 | TRBV30 | NA | NA | CAWSWGREDEKLFF | TGTGCCTGGAGTTGGGGCAGGGAGGACGAAAAACTGTTTTTT
TRBJ2-7 | TRBV9 | NA | NA | CASSPSGTPYEQYF | TGTGCCAGCAGCCCTTCTGGGACGCCCTACGAGCAGTACTTC
TRBJ2-7 | TRBV27 | NA | NA | CASSFYSNRGGVYEQYF | TGTGCCAGCAGTTTCTACAGTAACCGAGGGGGGGTCTACGAGCAGTACTTC
TRBJ1-1 | TRBV5-1 | NA | NA | CASPNPRLGNTEAFF | TGCGCCAGCCCTAACCCCCGATTGGGGAACACTGAAGCTTTCTTT
TRBJ2-7 | TRBV30 | TRBD2 | NA | CACSGKSYEQYF | TGTGCCTGTAGCGGGAAGTCCTACGAGCAGTACTTC
TRBJ2-1 | TRBV15 | TRBD2 | NA | CATSTLAGDNEQFF | TGTGCCACCAGCACCCTAGCGGGAGACAATGAGCAGTTCTTC
TRBJ1-2 | TRBV27 | NA | NA | CASSLSIFWNGYTF | TGTGCCAGCAGTTTATCGATTTTCTGGAATGGCTACACCTTC
TRBJ2-1 | TRBV11-2 | NA | NA | CASSLGQGSNNEQFF | TGTGCCAGCAGCTTAGGGCAGGGCTCCAACAATGAGCAGTTCTTC
TRBJ1-6 | TRBV7-9 | TRBD1 | once | CASSLAGTGLNSPLHF | TGTGCCAGCAGCTTAGCTGGGACAGGGCTTAATTCACCCCTCCACTTT
TRBJ1-2 | TRBV10-2 | NA | NA | CASLNPGLAYGYTF | TGCGCCAGCCTCAACCCCGGGTTAGCCTATGGCTACACCTTC
TRBJ2-6 | TRBV7-9 | NA | NA | CASIVSGANVLTF | TGTGCCAGCATCGTCTCTGGGGCCAACGTCCTGACTTTC
TRBJ1-1 | TRBV2 | NA | NA | CASRSNTEAFF | TGTGCCAGCAGGTCGAACACTGAAGCTTTCTTT
TRBJ1-1 | TRBV19 | TRBD1 | few | CASSIGQGGTEAFF | TGTGCCAGTAGTATAGGACAGGGGGGCACTGAAGCTTTCTTT
TRBJ2-2 | TRBV28 | NA | NA | CASSSTMVAGELFF | TGTGCCAGCAGTTCGACAATGGTGGCCGGGGAGCTGTTTTTT
TRBJ2-5 | TRBV4-1 | TRBD2 | once | CASSPTSVRETQYF | TGCGCCAGCAGTCCGACTAGCGTACGAGAGACCCAGTACTTC
TRBJ1-1 | TRBV19 | NA | NA | CASSPGGSNTEAFF | TGTGCCAGTAGTCCCGGGGGGTCCAACACTGAAGCTTTCTTT
TRBJ1-6 | TRBV2 | NA | NA | CASSERGGSYNSPLHF | TGTGCCAGCAGTGAACGAGGGGGATCCTATAATTCACCCCTCCACTTT
TRBJ2-7 | TRBV11-3 | NA | NA | CASDSRDGTDSREQYF | TGTGCCAGCGACTCCAGGGACGGGACTGACTCTCGAGAGCAGTACTTC
TRBJ1-1 | TRBV11-2 | NA | NA | CASSLYLDRKNTEAFF | TGTGCCAGCAGCTTGTACCTAGACAGGAAAAACACTGAAGCTTTCTTT
TRBJ2-1 | TRBV2 | TRBD1 | NA | CASSEGGKTGTGVNEQFF | TGTGCCAGCAGTGAGGGAGGGAAAACCGGGACAGGGGTGAATGAGCAGTTCTTC
TRBJ1-6 | TRBV13 | NA | NA | CASSHGLPSSYNSPLHF | TGTGCCAGCAGCCACGGACTGCCGAGCTCCTATAATTCACCCCTCCACTTT
TRBJ2-1 | TRBV6-6 | TRBD2 | NA | CAAGGTSPQSYNEQFF | TGTGCCGCTGGAGGGACTAGCCCGCAATCCTACAATGAGCAGTTCTTC
TRBJ2-5 | TRBV28 | NA | NA | CASTPACWYF | TGTGCCAGCACCCCTGCGTGTTGGTACTTC
TRBJ2-5 | TRBV6-5 | NA | NA | CASSYTVGETQYF | TGTGCCAGCAGTTATACGGTCGGGGAGACCCAGTACTTC
TRBJ2-6 | TRBV21-1 | NA | NA | CARGGRNQSGANVLTF | TGTGCCAGGGGGGGCAGGAATCAATCTGGGGCCAACGTCCTGACTTTC
TRBJ1-1 | TRBV4-1 | NA | NA | CASSQERGLEAFF | TGCGCCAGCAGCCAAGAGAGGGGACTTGAAGCTTTCTTT
TRBJ2-5 | TRBV6-6 | TRBD2 | NA | CAAWGLAGSQETQYF | TGTGCCGCCTGGGGCCTAGCGGGTTCCCAAGAGACCCAGTACTTC
TRBJ2-1 | TRBV2 | NA | NA | CASGWVAGLPNEQFF | TGTGCCAGCGGGTGGGTGGCGGGACTCCCGAATGAGCAGTTCTTC
TRBJ1-3 | TRBV7-9 | NA | NA | CASSLQGNTIYF | TGTGCCAGCAGCCTACAGGGAAACACCATATATTTT
TRBJ2-7 | TRBV27 | NA | NA | CASSFQQGSYEQYF | TGTGCCAGCAGTTTTCAGCAGGGTTCCTACGAGCAGTACTTC
TRBJ1-4 | TRBV1 | NA | NA | CTSSVPGQINEKLFF | TGCACCAGCAGCGTGCCGGGGCAGATAAATGAAAAACTGTTTTTT
TRBJ2-7 | TRBV9 | NA | NA | CASSPSIGEQYF | TGTGCCAGCAGCCCATCCATAGGCGAGCAGTACTTC
TRBJ1-5 | TRBV28 | TRBD1 | NA | CASLTGSKNQPQHF | TGTGCCAGCTTGACAGGGTCCAAGAATCAGCCCCAGCATTTT
TRBJ1-1 | TRBV27 | NA | NA | CASSLRGQEAFF | TGTGCCAGCAGTTTAAGGGGCCAGGAAGCTTTCTTT
TRBJ2-2 | TRBV7-7 | TRBD1 | NA | CASSPSGTGVFTGELFF | TGTGCTAGCAGCCCCTCCGGGACAGGGGTTTTCACCGGGGAGCTGTTTTTT
TRBJ2-7 | TRBV5-1 | NA | NA | CASSLGGIPSTLYEQYF | TGCGCCAGCAGCTTGGGAGGGATCCCTAGCACCCTCTACGAGCAGTACTTC
TRBJ1-2 | TRBV13 | NA | NA | CASSRTTVSLSPDYGYTF | TGTGCCAGCAGCCGAACGACAGTGTCTCTTTCCCCCGACTATGGCTACACCTTC
TRBJ2-1 | TRBV30 | TRBD2 | once | CAWSVGLAGGPNEQFF | TGTGCCTGGAGTGTGGGACTAGCGGGGGGGCCCAATGAGCAGTTCTTC
TRBJ2-1 | TRBV7-2 | NA | NA | CASSSQDGGYEQFF | TGTGCCAGCAGCAGCCAGGACGGGGGCTATGAGCAGTTCTTC
TRBJ2-2 | TRBV6-5 | NA | once | CATLPGVWTGELFF | TGTGCCACCCTCCCAGGGGTCTGGACCGGGGAGCTGTTTTTT
TRBJ2-2 | TRBV27 | TRBD2 | NA | CASSPGLAVNTGELFF | TGTGCCAGCAGTCCGGGACTAGCGGTGAACACCGGGGAGCTGTTTTTT
TRBJ1-5 | TRBV27 | NA | few | CASSLSSNQPQHF | TGTGCCAGCAGTTTGAGTAGCAATCAGCCCCAGCATTTT
TRBJ2-1 | TRBV7-9 | TRBD2 | NA | CASSLPPVGLADNEQFF | TGTGCCAGCAGCTTACCTCCAGTAGGACTAGCGGACAATGAGCAGTTCTTC
TRBJ2-3 | TRBV5-1 | NA | NA | CASRETRDTQYF | TGCGCCAGCAGGGAAACGAGGGATACGCAGTATTTT
TRBJ2-6 | TRBV13 | TRBD1 | NA | CASSLRDRGISGANVLTF | TGTGCCAGCAGCCTCCGGGACAGGGGGATCTCGGGGGCCAACGTCCTGACTTTC